This entry concerns a single TCR beta chain. Antigen specificity is unknown. V was clipped by 0 bases and J by 2 bases, with 3 bases between them. The CDR3 spans 13 residues. In germline, CDR1 is LGHNA, CDR2 YSLEER. The naive CD8 population came from CD45RO-negative cells selected for CCR7, without terminally differentiated effector memory CD45RA+ cells. For every subset, genomic DNA was evenly distributed across several immunoSEQ plates. Generated by immunoSEQ multiplex PCR, the TCRdb table keeps only in-frame clones and is missing some. The table records millions of clones, under 95% of them present only once. This sample stems from a study of shared clonotypes between healthy human individuals. General study results and limits: Rarefaction demonstrated incomplete sorted-subset sequencing despite large depth.

The sequencing input was naive CD8+ T cells from PBMCs. The V and J genes are TRBV4-3 and TRBJ2-3; D remains unclear. The source is a man younger than 30 in good health. Some clones in this sample may be carry-over from other donors' samples. CDR3 sequence reads: CASSQDYTDTQYF. The CDR3 bases are TGCGCCAGCAGCCAAGACTACACAGATACGCAGTATTTT.